Listed below are T cell receptor beta chains from one sample, sequenced in a study of beta chain features in type 1 diabetes. TCRdb's table, derived via immunoSEQ multiplex PCR, lists solely in-frame clones and lacks some. The sample comprises around 250,000 clones, approximately 25% of which are singletons, and 0.012% rests with the top ten. The sequenced sample was naive CD4+ T cells from blood. The receptors were sampled from a woman aged 25 to 39 with type 1 diabetes. CDR3s include the opening cysteine and the closing phenylalanine or tryptophan. The order of the fields is J gene, V gene, D gene, clone size, CDR3 protein, CDR3 DNA. A D gene is named only where the DNA matches it firmly. Size tells how often a clone was seen (once, few, many) or the class of an expanded clone, and some rows leave it out.

TRBJ2-1 | TRBV2 | TRBD2 | few | CASSLSLGLAGRQFF | TGTGCCAGCAGTTTATCCCTCGGACTAGCGGGACGGCAGTTCTTC
TRBJ2-7 | TRBV14 | TRBD2 | . | CASSQDGRAYEQYF | TGTGCCAGCAGCCAAGATGGGAGGGCCTACGAGCAGTACTTC
TRBJ2-4 | TRBV18 | . | . | CASSDLTGNQNIQYF | TGTGCCAGCTCGGACCTTACAGGGAACCAAAACATTCAGTACTTC
TRBJ1-1 | TRBV5-1 | TRBD1 | . | CASSPGTGGTEAFF | TGCGCCAGCAGCCCCGGGACAGGGGGCACTGAAGCTTTCTTT
TRBJ1-1 | TRBV7-6 | . | . | CASSLGGGSDTEAFF | TGTGCCAGCAGCTTAGGTGGGGGCTCGGACACTGAAGCTTTCTTT
TRBJ2-7 | TRBV28 | . | . | CASCFSGYEQYF | TGTGCCAGCTGTTTTAGCGGATACGAGCAGTACTTC
TRBJ2-3 | TRBV7-9 | TRBD2 | few | CASSGAGGDTQYF | TGTGCCAGCAGCGGAGCGGGAGGAGATACGCAGTATTTT
TRBJ2-2 | TRBV29-1 | TRBD2 | . | CSVTDPGGVTGELFF | TGCAGCGTTACGGACCCGGGAGGGGTCACCGGGGAGCTGTTTTTT
TRBJ2-7 | TRBV30 | . | few | CAWSKGLDEQYF | TGTGCCTGGAGTAAGGGACTCGACGAGCAGTACTTC
TRBJ1-2 | TRBV14 | . | . | CASSHGTPYGYTF | TGTGCCAGCAGCCACGGGACACCTTATGGCTACACCTTC
TRBJ2-5 | TRBV7-7 | . | once | CASSELNAETQYF | TGTGCTAGCAGCGAATTGAACGCGGAGACCCAGTACTTC
TRBJ2-7 | TRBV27 | . | . | CASSVDWNLYEQYF | TGTGCCAGCAGTGTCGACTGGAACCTCTACGAGCAGTACTTC
TRBJ2-1 | TRBV27 | TRBD1 | few | CASIPLGTVKFHEQFF | TGTGCCAGCATCCCACTGGGGACAGTTAAGTTCCATGAGCAGTTCTTC
TRBJ2-5 | TRBV5-1 | TRBD1 | few | CASNFWGTGTAETQYF | TGCGCCAGCAACTTCTGGGGGACCGGGACAGCGGAGACCCAGTACTTC
TRBJ2-7 | TRBV30 | TRBD2 | . | CAWSTSGYEQYF | TGTGCCTGGAGTACTAGCGGCTACGAGCAGTACTTC
TRBJ1-5 | TRBV7-2 | . | few | CASSSDRSNQPQHF | TGTGCCAGCAGCTCGGACAGATCTAATCAGCCCCAGCATTTT
TRBJ1-2 | TRBV5-1 | TRBD1 | . | CASSTRTGSSYGYTF | TGCGCCAGCAGCACCCGGACAGGGAGCAGCTATGGCTACACCTTC
TRBJ2-5 | TRBV5-1 | . | few | CASSFTGYQETQYF | TGCGCCAGCAGCTTTACAGGATACCAAGAGACCCAGTACTTC
TRBJ2-2 | TRBV5-1 | . | few | CASSLGLVGELFF | TGCGCCAGCAGCTTGGGACTTGTCGGGGAGCTGTTTTTT
TRBJ2-1 | TRBV9 | . | few | CASSVDSSYNEQFF | TGTGCCAGCAGCGTAGATAGCTCCTACAATGAGCAGTTCTTC
TRBJ2-3 | TRBV5-4 | TRBD2 | few | CASSISGISTDTQYF | TGTGCCAGCAGCATTAGCGGGATTAGCACAGATACGCAGTATTTT
TRBJ2-7 | TRBV6-5 | . | few | CASRVGLANYEQYF | TGTGCCAGCAGGGTGGGTCTAGCGAACTACGAGCAGTACTTC
TRBJ2-3 | TRBV9 | TRBD1 | few | CASSQTGTGVTDTQYF | TGTGCCAGCAGCCAGACCGGGACAGGGGTGACAGATACGCAGTATTTT
TRBJ2-1 | TRBV15 | TRBD2 | . | CATSPSSGGSYNEQFF | TGTGCCACCAGCCCCTCTAGCGGGGGCTCCTACAATGAGCAGTTCTTC
TRBJ2-3 | TRBV25-1 | . | few | CASSDQTESTDTQYF | TGTGCCAGCAGTGATCAGACAGAAAGCACAGATACGCAGTATTTT
TRBJ2-7 | TRBV29-1 | . | . | CSVGQNRAGEQYF | TGCAGCGTTGGCCAGAACAGGGCGGGCGAGCAGTACTTC
TRBJ2-3 | TRBV7-9 | TRBD2 | few | CASSLAAGADTQYF | TGTGCCAGCAGCTTAGCGGCGGGGGCAGATACGCAGTATTTT
TRBJ2-1 | TRBV5-1 | . | few | CASSLDKGGPDEQFF | TGCGCCAGCAGCTTGGATAAAGGGGGACCCGATGAGCAGTTCTTC
TRBJ1-1 | TRBV30 | TRBD1 | . | CASTGTGRGDTEAFF | TGTGCCTCTACAGGGACAGGGAGGGGGGACACTGAAGCTTTCTTT
TRBJ1-1 | TRBV5-1 | . | . | CASSFHASDTEAFF | TGCGCCAGCAGCTTCCACGCCTCAGACACTGAAGCTTTCTTT
TRBJ1-1 | TRBV5-4 | . | . | CASSLMWGASTEAFF | TGTGCCAGCAGCTTGATGTGGGGCGCAAGCACTGAAGCTTTCTTT
TRBJ2-1 | TRBV5-1 | TRBD2 | few | CASSLTPGTSNEQFF | TGCGCCAGCAGCTTGACACCCGGGACTAGCAATGAGCAGTTCTTC
TRBJ2-2 | TRBV30 | TRBD2 | . | CAWAIQVTSGRGITGELFF | TGTGCCTGGGCGATTCAAGTGACTAGCGGGAGGGGTATCACCGGGGAGCTGTTTTTT
TRBJ2-1 | TRBV7-9 | TRBD2 | few | CASSPIGLAGGGEQFF | TGTGCCAGCAGCCCTATCGGGCTAGCGGGAGGGGGTGAGCAGTTCTTC
TRBJ1-2 | TRBV6-5 | TRBD1 | . | CASNYRGGYTF | TGTGCCAGCAATTACAGGGGTGGCTACACCTTC
TRBJ2-7 | TRBV27 | . | . | CASSLGTPFYYEQYF | TGTGCCAGCAGTTTAGGGACACCCTTTTACTACGAGCAGTACTTC
TRBJ2-7 | TRBV30 | . | . | CAWSKFDEQYF | TGTGCCTGGAGCAAATTTGACGAGCAGTACTTC
TRBJ1-1 | TRBV5-4 | TRBD1 | . | CASSRDRANTEAFF | TGTGCCAGCAGTCGGGACAGGGCGAACACTGAAGCTTTCTTT
TRBJ1-4 | TRBV4-1 | TRBD1 | few | CASSQVVTGGNEKLFF | TGCGCCAGCAGCCAAGTGGTAACAGGGGGGAATGAAAAACTGTTTTTT
TRBJ2-1 | TRBV9 | TRBD2 | . | CASSVRLAGGHNEQFF | TGTGCCAGCAGCGTCAGACTAGCGGGAGGACACAATGAGCAGTTCTTC
TRBJ2-1 | TRBV29-1 | . | . | CSAASSYNEQFF | TGCAGCGCTGCCAGTTCCTACAATGAGCAGTTCTTC
TRBJ1-1 | TRBV4-1 | . | few | CASSQVGGNTEAFF | TGCGCCAGCAGCCAAGTGGGAGGGAACACTGAAGCTTTCTTT
TRBJ2-7 | TRBV14 | TRBD1 | . | CASSRAGTGVSEQYF | TGTGCCAGCAGCCGAGCCGGGACAGGGGTTTCCGAGCAGTACTTC
TRBJ1-2 | TRBV29-1 | TRBD1 | few | CSLEQNTGAYGYTF | TGCAGCCTTGAGCAAAACACAGGGGCCTATGGCTACACCTTC
TRBJ2-1 | TRBV28 | . | few | CASSTNLSEQFF | TGTGCCAGCAGTACGAACCTAAGCGAGCAGTTCTTC
TRBJ2-2 | TRBV9 | TRBD1 | . | CASSTRTGKDTGELFF | TGTGCCAGCAGCACTCGGACAGGGAAGGACACCGGGGAGCTGTTTTTT
TRBJ2-1 | TRBV27 | TRBD1 | few | CASHRGLSTDEQFF | TGTGCCAGTCACAGGGGGCTAAGCACCGATGAGCAGTTCTTC
TRBJ1-1 | TRBV5-8 | . | . | CASSLWAGDTEAFF | TGTGCCAGCAGCTTGTGGGCAGGGGACACTGAAGCTTTCTTT
TRBJ2-1 | TRBV5-1 | TRBD2 | few | CASSLFSGTVGEQFF | TGCGCCAGCAGCTTGTTTAGCGGGACCGTAGGTGAGCAGTTCTTC
TRBJ2-4 | TRBV25-1 | . | . | CASSEGGFVAKNIQYF | TGTGCCAGCAGTGAGGGGGGTTTTGTAGCCAAAAACATTCAGTACTTC
TRBJ2-5 | TRBV5-4 | TRBD2 | . | CASSFSGITMETQYF | TGTGCCAGCAGCTTTAGCGGGATAACGATGGAGACCCAGTACTTC
TRBJ2-7 | TRBV28 | . | few | CASSPGPYEQYF | TGTGCCAGCAGTCCAGGGCCCTACGAGCAGTACTTC
TRBJ2-7 | TRBV30 | . | few | CAGLRQFSYEQYF | TGTGCCGGCCTTCGACAGTTCTCCTACGAGCAGTACTTC
TRBJ2-3 | TRBV29-1 | TRBD2 | . | CSVEGGSGLGTDTQYF | TGCAGCGTTGAAGGGGGTTCCGGACTAGGCACAGATACGCAGTATTTT
TRBJ2-3 | TRBV18 | TRBD2 | . | CASSPPGLAFTDTQYF | TGTGCCAGCTCACCACCGGGACTAGCGTTCACAGATACGCAGTATTTT
TRBJ2-1 | TRBV7-2 | TRBD2 | . | CASSSEPGGDNEQFF | TGTGCCAGCAGCTCAGAACCGGGAGGGGACAATGAGCAGTTCTTC
TRBJ2-1 | TRBV11-2 | TRBD2 | . | CASSPGTSGYNEQFF | TGTGCCAGCAGCCCCGGGACTAGCGGGTACAATGAGCAGTTCTTC
TRBJ1-5 | TRBV10-3 | TRBD1 | . | CATQGTGSNQPQHF | TGTGCCACCCAGGGGACAGGGTCAAATCAGCCCCAGCATTTT
TRBJ2-3 | TRBV4-1 | TRBD1 | . | CASSQEGQGAIWGTDTQYF | TGCGCCAGCAGCCAGGAGGGACAGGGGGCTATTTGGGGCACAGATACGCAGTATTTT